Presented here are 25 T cell receptor beta chains from one specimen sequenced in a study of T cell repertoires in cytomegalovirus infection. TCRdb reanalysed the reads using MiXCR and keeps one entry per CDR3 protein. The sample has under 200,000 distinct CDR3 sequences, roughly 27% seen once. Sequences were obtained from PBMCs. Every receptor here comes from a human donor in good health (CMV status not recorded). Some clones in this sample may be carry-over from other donors' samples.

V is TRBV14 and J is TRBJ1-6; D is undetermined. The V and J ends lost 1 base and 6 bases respectively, with 10 bases between them. The CDR3 sequence is 15 residues long. Germline-derived CDR1 and CDR2 are SGHDN and FVKESK. The CDR3 DNA reads as TGTGCCAGCAGCCAAGCCGGCACTTTTAATTCACCCCTCCACTTT. It is translated as CASSQAGTFNSPLHF.

This clonotype was seen a handful of times. The rearrangement uses TRBV7-6 and TRBJ1-2; no clear D gene. V was trimmed by 1 base and J by 5 bases, leaving 8 bases between them. Germline CDR1 and CDR2: SGHVS and FNYEAQ. The length of the CDR3 is 13 residues. In nucleotides, the CDR3 is TGTGCCAGCAGCTTAGAGAATGATTATGGCTACACCTTC. It encodes CASSLENDYGYTF.

This clonotype was counted at least ten times. The V call is TRBV7-8, the J call TRBJ1-2; D is unclear. Germline V lookup: CDR1 SGHVS, CDR2 FQNEAQ. This CDR3 contains 15 residues. The V end was cut by 1 base, the J end by 4 bases, with 13 bases between. CDR3 sequence reads: CASSLGDLTGYGYTF. CDR3 in DNA: TGTGCCAGCAGCTTAGGTGACCTGACCGGCTATGGCTACACCTTC.

The CDR3 here is CASSRTGNEQFF. The CDR3 DNA reads as TGTGCCAGCAGTCGCACGGGCAATGAGCAGTTCTTC. The chain uses TRBV12-3 or TRBV12-4 and TRBJ2-1; D unresolved. V was pared by 5 bases and J by 6 bases, with 8 bases between. The CDR3 totals 12 residues.

There are a few counts of this clonotype. This rearrangement joins TRBV7-8 to TRBJ2-5, with D perhaps matching TRBD2 (5 bases). Looked up from germline, CDR1 is SGHVS and CDR2 is FQNEAQ. The CDR3 loop spans 16 amino acids. Trimming took 4 bases from V and 2 from J, leaving 17 bases between them. CDR3 coding DNA: TGTGCCAGCAGCTCTAATAAGGGAGTTGAGCAAGAGACCCAGTACTTC. Its protein is CASSSNKGVEQETQYF.

The chain links TRBV7-2 to TRBJ1-1; unclear D gene. This CDR3 is 13 amino acids long. Trimming left V 1 base short and J 7 bases short, with 10 bases between. From germline, CDR1 is SGHTA and CDR2 FQGNSA. The CDR3 nucleotides are TGTGCCAGCAGCTTAGGTTCTGGGGTTGAAGCTTTCTTT. Its translation: CASSLGSGVEAFF. The entire variable domain, with the rest obtained from reference TRBV7-2 and TRBJ1-1, is as follows: GAGVSQSPSNKVTEKGKDVELRCDPISGHTALYWYRQSLGQGLEFLIYFQGNSAPDKSGLPSDRFSAERTGGSVSTLTIQRTQQEDSAVYLCASSLGSGVEAFFGQGTRLTVV.

The chain has TRBV29-1 and TRBJ1-1; 9 bases map to TRBD1. The CDR3 runs 15 residues. Losses at the gene ends were 7 bases for V and 1 base for J; bases not matched to a gene: 10. The germline V gene has CDR1 SQVTM and CDR2 ANQGSEA. CDR3 residues: CSAKTGGQGNTEAFF. The CDR3 nucleotides read TGCAGCGCAAAGACAGGGGGACAGGGGAACACTGAAGCTTTCTTT.

This clonotype showed up just a few times. V usage is TRBV6-1 and J usage is TRBJ1-1, with D perhaps TRBD1 (6 bases). Trimming took off 5 bases at V and 4 bases at J, with 17 bases between the two ends. This CDR3 has 15 amino acids. Looked up from germline, CDR1 is MNHNS and CDR2 is SASEGT. Here the CDR3 DNA reads TGTGCCAGCAGTCGGGGAGGGAGGGGGACCACTGAAGCTTTCTTT. Residues: CASSRGGRGTTEAFF.

This chain links TRBV6-8 with TRBJ2-1, with a tentative D call TRBD2 (6 bases). Germline lookup yields CDR1 MNHGY and CDR2 SAAAGT. This CDR3 is built from 15 residues. V lost 2 bases to trimming and J lost 6 bases, with 14 bases between them. The CDR3 DNA reads TGTGCCAGCAGTTACGCCGGGACTCAGGGCAATGAGCAGTTCTTC. It codes for CASSYAGTQGNEQFF.

The V gene is TRBV11-3, the J gene TRBJ1-1, with D perhaps TRBD1 (5 bases). The V end was cut by 2 bases, the J end by 7 bases, with 11 bases between. The CDR3 runs to 13 residues. Germline V CDR1 and CDR2: SGHNT, YENEEA. The CDR3 here is CASSLTREDEAFF. The CDR3 nucleotides read TGTGCCAGCAGCTTAACCAGGGAGGATGAAGCTTTCTTT.

This chain connects TRBV20-1 to TRBJ1-6, with unresolved D. The CDR3 is 16 residues long. Germline CDR1 reads DFQATT; CDR2 reads SNEGSKA (reference sequence). With 3 bases removed from V and 4 bases from J, the gap between germline ends came to 16 bases. The CDR3 here is CSASLPSQLYNSPLHF. Written as DNA, the CDR3 is TGCAGTGCTAGTCTCCCCAGCCAGCTTTATAATTCACCCCTCCACTTT.

The chain has TRBV6-5 and TRBJ2-3; TRBD2 is a possible D gene (6 bases). The CDR3 extends over 18 amino acids. Looked up from germline, CDR1 is MNHEY and CDR2 is SVGAGI. V was pared by 0 bases and J by 0 bases, with 16 bases between. In DNA, the CDR3 is TGTGCCAGCAGTTACTCGAAAGGGCGGGGAACTAGCACAGATACGCAGTATTTT. Translating gives CASSYSKGRGTSTDTQYF.

The sample holds many counts of this clonotype. The CDR3 loop reads CASSYSTVNTEAFF. The CDR3 DNA reads as TGTGCCAGCAGTTACTCGACGGTGAACACTGAAGCTTTCTTT. J is TRBJ1-1 and V is TRBV6-2 or TRBV6-3; no clear D. The CDR3 covers 14 residues. The germline V gene encodes CDR1 MNHEY and CDR2 SVGEGT. Deletions cut 0 bases from V and 0 bases from J, with 5 bases between.

Points on this clonotype: This clone may be a read error of a much larger clone one base away. The V gene is TRBV7-2, the J gene TRBJ1-2, with no clear D. Per germline, CDR1 SGHTA and CDR2 FQGNSA. The CDR3 totals 15 residues. CDR3 residues: CASSTNRFSNYGFTF. In nucleotides, the CDR3 is TGTGCCAGCAGCACCAACAGATTTTCTAACTATGGCTTCACCTTC.

In its sample, this clonotype was seen many times. The rearrangement joins TRBV7-3 to TRBJ2-3; no definite D call. This CDR3 spans 12 amino acids. In germline, CDR1 is SGHTA, CDR2 FQGTGA. With 1 base removed from V and 5 bases from J, the gap between germline ends came to 4 bases. CDR3 DNA sequence: TGTGCCAGCAGCTTAAACAGAGATACGCAGTATTTT. The encoded protein is CASSLNRDTQYF.

This clonotype was counted only a few times. The chain is built from TRBV7-8 and TRBJ1-2; D not certain. V shed 1 base and J shed 3 bases, with 9 bases lying between them. There are 14 residues in the CDR3. Germline lookup yields CDR1 SGHVS and CDR2 FQNEAQ. The CDR3 protein is CASSLESRDYGYTF. DNA of the CDR3: TGTGCCAGCAGCTTAGAATCCCGGGACTATGGCTACACCTTC.

The chain employs TRBV27 and TRBJ2-1, with D maybe TRBD1 (7 bases). Trimming pared 1 base from V and 7 bases from J, leaving 20 bases between. The V gene's germline CDR1 is MNHEY and CDR2 SMNVEV (reference sequence). The CDR3 runs 17 residues. The CDR3 loop is CASSLYPSRGAGNEQFF. The DNA for the CDR3 is TGTGCCAGCAGTTTATACCCTAGCAGGGGGGCAGGGAATGAGCAGTTCTTC.

This clonotype was observed a handful of times. CDR3 sequence (DNA): TGTGCCAGCAGTTGGATCGGGGGGGGGCCGGTGGACAATGAGCAGTTCTTC. Protein sequence: CASSWIGGGPVDNEQFF. The chain combines TRBV25-1 with TRBJ2-1, with 8 positions matching TRBD2. CDR3 length: 17 residues. Germline trimming cut 5 bases from V and 5 bases from J; bases unmatched to any gene: 14. Germline assignment: CDR1 MGHDK and CDR2 SYGVNS.

This clonotype was picked up a small number of times. This rearrangement joins TRBV10-3 to TRBJ1-1, with TRBD1 as a possible D gene (5 bases). V shed 0 bases and J shed 5 bases, with 19 bases lying between them. The CDR3 is 17 residues long. Germline V gene sequence: CDR1 ENHRY, CDR2 SYGVKD. For the CDR3, the DNA is TGTGCCATCAGTGAGTCGAGGCGGGGCCGTGGAACTACTGAAGCTTTCTTT. Encoded protein: CAISESRRGRGTTEAFF.

In its sample, this clonotype was seen a few times. The chain recombines TRBV7-2 with TRBJ1-3; TRBD1 might be the D (5 bases). CDR1 is SGHTA, CDR2 FQGNSA, per germline. This CDR3 comprises 17 residues. V lost 5 bases and J lost 0, with 17 bases in between. The chain's CDR3 is CASSPNRGDASGNTIYF. The CDR3, as DNA: TGTGCCAGCAGCCCTAATCGGGGGGACGCCTCTGGAAACACCATATATTTT. The whole variable domain, remainder taken from reference TRBV7-2 and TRBJ1-3, is GAGVSQSPSNKVTEKGKDVELRCDPISGHTALYWYRQSLGQGLEFLIYFQGNSAPDKSGLPSDRFSAERTGGSVSTLTIQRTQQEDSAVYLCASSPNRGDASGNTIYFGEGSWLTVV.

This clonotype was counted between two and nine times. The gene calls are TRBV11-2 and TRBJ2-5; 9 bases map to TRBD2. The CDR3 is 14 amino acids. Germline V CDR1 and CDR2: SGHAT, FQNNGV. The CDR3, as DNA: TGTGCGGGCCAAGCGGGGGGTCCTGAAGAGACCCAGTACTTC. It is translated as CAGQAGGPEETQYF.

The chain links TRBV9 to TRBJ1-5; possibly TRBD1 for D (6 bases). The CDR3 covers 15 residues. V lost 0 bases to trimming and J lost 4 bases, with 11 bases between them. In germline, CDR1 is SGDLS, CDR2 YYNGEE. The CDR3 nucleotides are TGTGCCAGCAGCGTAGACCCAGGGGAAAATCAGCCCCAGCATTTT. Translating it yields CASSVDPGENQPQHF. Full variable domain (outside the CDR3, taken from reference TRBV9 and TRBJ1-5): DSGVTQTPKHLITATGQRVTLRCSPRSGDLSVYWYQQSLDQGLQFLIQYYNGEERAKGNILERFSAQQFPDLHSELNLSSLELGDSALYFCASSVDPGENQPQHFGDGTRLSIL.

Only a few counts were recorded for this clonotype. The chain employs TRBV7-2 and TRBJ2-3, with D perhaps matching TRBD1 or TRBD2 (6 bases each). Germline V gene data show CDR1 as SGHTA and CDR2 as FQGNSA. Trimming left V 1 base short and J 4 bases short, with 12 bases between. The CDR3 has 15 amino acids. The CDR3 DNA sequence: TGTGCCAGCAGCTTAGGGGGGGCGCTGGCAGATACGCAGTATTTT. Translating gives CASSLGGALADTQYF.

This clonotype was counted once. The rearrangement uses TRBV6-6 and TRBJ2-5, with D possibly being TRBD1 or TRBD2 (5 bases each). V was pared by 6 bases and J by 3 bases, with 23 bases between. CDR3 length: 17 residues. Per the germline V gene, CDR1 is MNHNY and CDR2 is SVGAGI (reference sequence). The CDR3 nucleotides read TGTGCCAGCAGACTACCCCCCCGGTCCGGGGACGAAGAGACCCAGTACTTC. Residues: CASRLPPRSGDEETQYF.

This clonotype was found a few times. J is TRBJ1-5 and V is TRBV30, with D possibly being TRBD1 (5 bases). Germline V lookup: CDR1 GTSNPN, CDR2 SVGIG (reference sequence). This CDR3 spans 14 amino acids. Trimming took 0 bases from V and 8 from J, leaving 14 bases between them. The CDR3 reads CAWSVRAGREPQHF. CDR3 sequence (DNA): TGTGCCTGGAGTGTACGGGCAGGGAGGGAGCCCCAGCATTTT.